Listed below are T cell receptor delta chains from one sample, sequenced in a study of gamma-delta chains in newborns, infants, children. TCRdb fed the reads to CATT. The table includes approximately 4,000 delta-chain clones, 1.9% detected once. Source material: blood. The origin of the receptors is a child who was a newborn, infant or young child, either healthy, febrile or measles-vaccinated (not recorded which). The CDR3 runs from the conserved cysteine through the conserved F or W. The D gene is left open where the match is weak. Clone size is shown for a subset of rows, as once, few, many or a class of expanded clone.

abundance: few
d_gene: TRDD3
v_gene: TRDV2
j_gene: TRDJ3
CDR3nt: TGTGCCTGTGACACCGTACTGGGGGGCCACAGCTCCTGGGACACCCGACAGATGTTTTTC
CDR3aa: CACDTVLGGHSSWDTRQMFF

abundance: large
d_gene: TRDD3
v_gene: TRDV2
j_gene: TRDJ3
CDR3nt: TGTGCCTGTGACACCGGGAACTGGGGGATACAGAGCTCCTGGGACACCCGACAGATGTTTTTC
CDR3aa: CACDTGNWGIQSSWDTRQMFF

abundance: few
d_gene: .
v_gene: TRDV2
j_gene: TRDJ3
CDR3nt: TGTGCCTGTGACACCACGGGGAGCTCCTGGGACACCCGACAGATGTTTTTC
CDR3aa: CACDTTGSSWDTRQMFF

abundance: few
d_gene: TRDD3
v_gene: TRDV1
j_gene: TRDJ1
CDR3nt: TGTGCTCTTGGGGAACTTTATACTGGGGGACTCTACACCGATAAACTCATCTTT
CDR3aa: CALGELYTGGLYTDKLIF

abundance: few
d_gene: TRDD3
v_gene: TRDV2
j_gene: TRDJ3
CDR3nt: TGTGCCTGTGACAAGTTGGGGGATACGAGTTGGGACACCCGACAGATGTTTTTC
CDR3aa: CACDKLGDTSWDTRQMFF

abundance: few
d_gene: TRDD3
v_gene: TRDV2
j_gene: TRDJ3
CDR3nt: TGTGCCTGTGACAATGCTGGGGGATACTCCTGGGACACCCGACAGATGTTTTTC
CDR3aa: CACDNAGGYSWDTRQMFF

abundance: .
d_gene: .
v_gene: TRDV2
j_gene: TRDJ3
CDR3nt: TGTGCCTGTGACACCATACTCCCCTCCTGGGACACCCGACAGATGTTTTTC
CDR3aa: CACDTILPSWDTRQMFF

abundance: .
d_gene: TRDD3
v_gene: TRDV2
j_gene: TRDJ3
CDR3nt: TGTGCCTGTGACACCGTACTGGGGGATAATAGCTCCTGGGACACCCGACAGATGTTTTTC
CDR3aa: CACDTVLGDNSSWDTRQMFF

abundance: few
d_gene: TRDD3
v_gene: TRDV2
j_gene: TRDJ1
CDR3nt: TGTGCCTGTGACCCCGTTTCGAGCGGGGGATACGCCGACACCGATAAACTCATCTTT
CDR3aa: CACDPVSSGGYADTDKLIF

abundance: .
d_gene: .
v_gene: TRDV3
j_gene: TRDJ1
CDR3nt: TGTGCCTCTAAAAGGCCTTCATACGTTTTACTGGGAGGCAAGGATAAACTCATCTTT
CDR3aa: CASKRPSYVLLGGKDKLIF

abundance: few
d_gene: TRDD3
v_gene: TRDV2
j_gene: TRDJ3
CDR3nt: TGTGCCTGTGACACCGCTACTGGGGGCCCTCTCTCCTGGGACACCCGACAGATGTTTTTC
CDR3aa: CACDTATGGPLSWDTRQMFF

abundance: few
d_gene: TRDD3
v_gene: TRDV3
j_gene: TRDJ1
CDR3nt: TGTGCCTTTAGCTGGGGGATACGCACCGATAAACTCATCTTT
CDR3aa: CAFSWGIRTDKLIF

abundance: medium-sized
d_gene: .
v_gene: TRDV2
j_gene: TRDJ3
CDR3nt: TGTGCCTGTGACACTGGGGATCCTTTCTCCTGGGACACCCGACAGATGTTTTTC
CDR3aa: CACDTGDPFSWDTRQMFF

abundance: few
d_gene: TRDD3
v_gene: TRDV2
j_gene: TRDJ3
CDR3nt: TGTGCCTGTGACATCAGACTGGGGGATAAACCTCCGAGCTCCTGGGACACCCGACAGATGTTTTTC
CDR3aa: CACDIRLGDKPPSSWDTRQMFF

abundance: .
d_gene: TRDD3
v_gene: TRDV2
j_gene: TRDJ3
CDR3nt: TGTGCCTGTGACACCGTTTTAGATTGGGGGAGCTCCTGGGACACCCGACAGATGTTTTTC
CDR3aa: CACDTVLDWGSSWDTRQMFF

abundance: few
d_gene: TRDD3
v_gene: TRDV2
j_gene: TRDJ3
CDR3nt: TGTGCCTGTGACACGCTGGGGGATACAGGCTCCTGGGACACCCGACAGATGTTTTTC
CDR3aa: CACDTLGDTGSWDTRQMFF

abundance: .
d_gene: TRDD3
v_gene: TRDV2
j_gene: TRDJ3
CDR3nt: TGTGCCTGTGACACCGTGGGCTGGGGGAGCTCCTGGGACACCCGACAGATGTTTTTC
CDR3aa: CACDTVGWGSSWDTRQMFF

abundance: .
d_gene: TRDD3
v_gene: TRDV2
j_gene: TRDJ1
CDR3nt: TGTGCCTGTGACACCGTGGGGGAAAACACCGATAAACTCATCTTT
CDR3aa: CACDTVGENTDKLIF

abundance: few
d_gene: TRDD3
v_gene: TRDV2
j_gene: TRDJ3
CDR3nt: TGTGCCTGTGACACGTTAACTGGGGGATACTCCTGGGACACCCGACAGATGTTTTTC
CDR3aa: CACDTLTGGYSWDTRQMFF

abundance: medium-sized
d_gene: TRDD3
v_gene: TRDV1
j_gene: TRDJ1
CDR3nt: TGTGCTCTTGGGATTCCTTTCAGTATCATGACTGGGGGATACGCCTCCGATAAACTCATCTTT
CDR3aa: CALGIPFSIMTGGYASDKLIF

abundance: few
d_gene: .
v_gene: TRDV2
j_gene: TRDJ3
CDR3nt: TGTGCCTGTGACGTACTGGGCTCCTGGGACACCCGACAGATGTTTTTC
CDR3aa: CACDVLGSWDTRQMFF

abundance: few
d_gene: TRDD3
v_gene: TRDV2
j_gene: TRDJ3
CDR3nt: TGTGCCTGTGACACCGCGGGTACTGGGGGATACCGCACCTGGGACACCCGACAGATGTTTTTC
CDR3aa: CACDTAGTGGYRTWDTRQMFF

abundance: medium-sized
d_gene: TRDD3
v_gene: TRDV1
j_gene: TRDJ1
CDR3nt: TGTGCTCTTGGGGAACTTCCCCCGTTCCTACACGGGTACTGGGGGATACGCGTATGCACCGATAAACTCATCTTT
CDR3aa: CALGELPPFLHGYWGIRVCTDKLIF

abundance: medium-sized
d_gene: TRDD3
v_gene: TRDV2
j_gene: TRDJ2
CDR3nt: TGTGCCTGTGACACCGTGGGGGATACGCCAGCACAACTCTTCTTT
CDR3aa: CACDTVGDTPAQLFF

abundance: medium-sized
d_gene: TRDD3
v_gene: TRDV1
j_gene: TRDJ3
CDR3nt: TGTGCTCTTGGGGGCACTGGGGGATACAGCTCCTGGGACACCCGACAGATGTTTTTC
CDR3aa: CALGGTGGYSSWDTRQMFF

abundance: few
d_gene: TRDD3
v_gene: TRDV2
j_gene: TRDJ3
CDR3nt: TGTGCCTGTGACACCGTTACTGGGGGATACTCCTGGGACACCCGACAGATGTTTTTC
CDR3aa: CACDTVTGGYSWDTRQMFF

abundance: few
d_gene: TRDD3
v_gene: TRDV1
j_gene: TRDJ2
CDR3nt: TGTGCTCTTGGGTCTCCCCCTACGCGGGGATGGGGGAGGGAAGCTTTGACAGCACAACTCTTCTTT
CDR3aa: CALGSPPTRGWGREALTAQLFF

abundance: few
d_gene: .
v_gene: TRDV2
j_gene: TRDJ3
CDR3nt: TGTGCCTGTGACACTGGGGGTTGGAGCTCCTGGGACACCCGACAGATGTTTTTC
CDR3aa: CACDTGGWSSWDTRQMFF

abundance: .
d_gene: TRDD3
v_gene: TRDV2
j_gene: TRDJ3
CDR3nt: TGTGCCTGTGACCCGGTCAAATGGGGGAGCTCCTGGGACACCCGACAGATGTTTTTC
CDR3aa: CACDPVKWGSSWDTRQMFF

abundance: .
d_gene: TRDD3
v_gene: TRDV2
j_gene: TRDJ1
CDR3nt: TGTGCCTGTGACACGTGGGGGAACACCGATAAACTCATCTTT
CDR3aa: CACDTWGNTDKLIF

abundance: .
d_gene: TRDD3
v_gene: TRDV2
j_gene: TRDJ3
CDR3nt: TGTGCCTGTGACATACTGGGGGATAAAAAAAAATCCTGGGACACCCGACAGATGTTTTTC
CDR3aa: CACDILGDKKKSWDTRQMFF

abundance: .
d_gene: TRDD3
v_gene: TRDV2
j_gene: TRDJ1
CDR3nt: TGTGCCTGTGACGTACTGGGGGATACTCTTACCGATAAACTCATCTTT
CDR3aa: CACDVLGDTLTDKLIF

abundance: .
d_gene: TRDD3
v_gene: TRDV2
j_gene: TRDJ1
CDR3nt: TGTGCCTGTGACACTTTACTGGGGGATATACAGTACACCGATAAACTCATCTTT
CDR3aa: CACDTLLGDIQYTDKLIF

abundance: few
d_gene: TRDD3
v_gene: TRDV2
j_gene: TRDJ3
CDR3nt: TGTGCCTGTGACACCGTACTGGGGGATACGTTCTTCTCCTGGGACACCCGACAGATGTTTTTC
CDR3aa: CACDTVLGDTFFSWDTRQMFF

abundance: few
d_gene: .
v_gene: TRDV2
j_gene: TRDJ3
CDR3nt: TGTGCCTGTGACTCACTCAGCTCCTGGGACACCCGACAGATGTTTTTC
CDR3aa: CACDSLSSWDTRQMFF

abundance: few
d_gene: TRDD3
v_gene: TRDV2
j_gene: TRDJ3
CDR3nt: TGTGCCTGTGACCCTGGGGGATACGCGAACTGGGACACCCGACAGATGTTTTTC
CDR3aa: CACDPGGYANWDTRQMFF

abundance: few
d_gene: TRDD2
v_gene: TRAV29/DV5
j_gene: TRDJ1
CDR3nt: TGTGCAGCAAGGAAAGGAGTCCTTCCTACGCTTAGGGGGTCACACACCGATAAACTCATCTTT
CDR3aa: CAARKGVLPTLRGSHTDKLIF

abundance: medium-sized
d_gene: TRDD3
v_gene: TRDV2
j_gene: TRDJ2
CDR3nt: TGTGCCTGTGACTCCGTACTGGGGGATACGCGTGGGACAGCACAACTCTTCTTT
CDR3aa: CACDSVLGDTRGTAQLFF

abundance: .
d_gene: TRDD3
v_gene: TRDV2
j_gene: TRDJ3
CDR3nt: TGTGCCTGTGACACCGTCCGGGGGATACGCCCTAGCTCCTGGGACACCCGACAGATGTTTTTC
CDR3aa: CACDTVRGIRPSSWDTRQMFF

abundance: .
d_gene: TRDD3
v_gene: TRDV2
j_gene: TRDJ3
CDR3nt: TGTGCCTGTGATGGGACTGGGGTATCCTGGGACACCCGACAGATGTTTTTC
CDR3aa: CACDGTGVSWDTRQMFF

abundance: few
d_gene: TRDD3
v_gene: TRDV2
j_gene: TRDJ3
CDR3nt: TGTGCCTGTGACACCACTGGGGGATACGGGAACTGGGACACCCGACAGATGTTTTTC
CDR3aa: CACDTTGGYGNWDTRQMFF

abundance: few
d_gene: .
v_gene: TRDV2
j_gene: TRDJ3
CDR3nt: TGTGCCTGTGACCCTGCACTCCTTACCACCTGGGACACCCGACAGATGTTTTTC
CDR3aa: CACDPALLTTWDTRQMFF

abundance: few
d_gene: TRDD3
v_gene: TRDV2
j_gene: TRDJ2
CDR3nt: TGTGCCTGTGACCGACTGGGGGATGCTTTGACAGCACAACTCTTCTTT
CDR3aa: CACDRLGDALTAQLFF

abundance: few
d_gene: TRDD3
v_gene: TRAV29/DV5
j_gene: TRDJ1
CDR3nt: TGTGCAGCAAGCGCGTCCGGGGGATACTTAAACCGGTACACCGATAAACTCATCTTT
CDR3aa: CAASASGGYLNRYTDKLIF

abundance: few
d_gene: .
v_gene: TRDV1
j_gene: TRDJ1
CDR3nt: TGTGCTCTTGGGGAACTGGGGGACGGACCGTACACCGATAAACTCATCTTT
CDR3aa: CALGELGDGPYTDKLIF

abundance: .
d_gene: TRDD3
v_gene: TRDV2
j_gene: TRDJ3
CDR3nt: TGTGCCTGTGACACCGTACTGGGGGATCCGAGCTCCTGGGGCACCCGACAGATGTTTTTC
CDR3aa: CACDTVLGDPSSWGTRQMFF

abundance: few
d_gene: TRDD3
v_gene: TRDV2
j_gene: TRDJ3
CDR3nt: TGTGCCTGTGACTTCTCGGGGATACGGTCCTGGGACACCCGACAGATGTTTTTC
CDR3aa: CACDFSGIRSWDTRQMFF

abundance: .
d_gene: .
v_gene: TRDV2
j_gene: TRDJ3
CDR3nt: TGTGCCTGTGACATAGTACTGGGAATCTCCTGGGACACCCGACAGATGTTTTTC
CDR3aa: CACDIVLGISWDTRQMFF

abundance: large
d_gene: TRDD3
v_gene: TRDV2
j_gene: TRDJ1
CDR3nt: TGTGCCTGTGACACCTGGGGGATACATAAACTCATCTTT
CDR3aa: CACDTWGIHKLIF

abundance: .
d_gene: TRDD3
v_gene: TRDV2
j_gene: TRDJ3
CDR3nt: TGTGCCTGTGACACCGTGGGATACGGCTCCTGGGACACCCGACAGATGTTTTTC
CDR3aa: CACDTVGYGSWDTRQMFF

abundance: few
d_gene: TRDD3
v_gene: TRDV2
j_gene: TRDJ1
CDR3nt: TGTGCCTGTGACGGGGTGGGATACGCCGATAAACTCATCTTT
CDR3aa: CACDGVGYADKLIF

abundance: .
d_gene: TRDD3
v_gene: TRDV2
j_gene: TRDJ3
CDR3nt: TGTGCCTGTGACATCGTACTGGGGGACCAATCCTGGGACACCCGACAGATGTTTTTC
CDR3aa: CACDIVLGDQSWDTRQMFF

abundance: .
d_gene: .
v_gene: TRDV2
j_gene: TRDJ3
CDR3nt: TGTGCCTGTGACACCGTGGTAGGCTCCTGGGACACCCGACAGATGTTTTTC
CDR3aa: CACDTVVGSWDTRQMFF

abundance: medium-sized
d_gene: TRDD3
v_gene: TRDV2
j_gene: TRDJ3
CDR3nt: TGTGCCTGTGACACCGGGGGATACGGATCCTGGGACACCCGACAGATGTTTTTC
CDR3aa: CACDTGGYGSWDTRQMFF

abundance: few
d_gene: TRDD3
v_gene: TRDV2
j_gene: TRDJ3
CDR3nt: TGTGCCTGTGACACCGTACTGGGGGATACGCTTTCCTGGGACACCCGACAGATGTTTTTC
CDR3aa: CACDTVLGDTLSWDTRQMFF

abundance: .
d_gene: TRDD3
v_gene: TRDV2
j_gene: TRDJ3
CDR3nt: TGTGCCTGTGACACCGTACTGGGGGATACGCGCTTATGGGACACCCGACAGATGTTTTTC
CDR3aa: CACDTVLGDTRLWDTRQMFF

abundance: few
d_gene: .
v_gene: TRDV2
j_gene: TRDJ2
CDR3nt: TGTGCCTGTGGGATACAGGCAGCACAACTCTTCTTT
CDR3aa: CACGIQAAQLFF

abundance: few
d_gene: TRDD3
v_gene: TRDV2
j_gene: TRDJ2
CDR3nt: TGTGCCTGTGACGTACTGGGGGTCGCTTTGACAGCACAACTCTTCTTT
CDR3aa: CACDVLGVALTAQLFF

abundance: medium-sized
d_gene: TRDD3
v_gene: TRDV2
j_gene: TRDJ2
CDR3nt: TGTGCCTGTGACACCCTACTGGGGGATACGCGCTTGACAGCACAACTCTTCTTT
CDR3aa: CACDTLLGDTRLTAQLFF

abundance: few
d_gene: TRDD3
v_gene: TRDV2
j_gene: TRDJ2
CDR3nt: TGTGCCTGTGACGCCCTCTTGGGGGATACCACAGCACAACTCTTCTTT
CDR3aa: CACDALLGDTTAQLFF